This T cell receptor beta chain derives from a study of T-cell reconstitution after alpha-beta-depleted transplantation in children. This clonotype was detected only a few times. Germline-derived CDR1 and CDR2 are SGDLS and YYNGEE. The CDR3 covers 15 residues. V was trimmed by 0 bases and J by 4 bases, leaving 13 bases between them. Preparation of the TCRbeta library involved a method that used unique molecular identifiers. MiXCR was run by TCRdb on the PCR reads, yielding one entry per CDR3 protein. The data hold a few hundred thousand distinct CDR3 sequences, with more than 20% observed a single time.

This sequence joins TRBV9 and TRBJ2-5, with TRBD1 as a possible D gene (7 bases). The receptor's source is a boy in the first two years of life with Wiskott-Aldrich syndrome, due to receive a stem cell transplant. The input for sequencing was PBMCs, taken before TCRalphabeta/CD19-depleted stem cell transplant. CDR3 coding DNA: TGTGCCAGCAGCGTAGCTCAGGGGGGTCCAGAGACCCAGTACTTC. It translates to CASSVAQGGPETQYF.